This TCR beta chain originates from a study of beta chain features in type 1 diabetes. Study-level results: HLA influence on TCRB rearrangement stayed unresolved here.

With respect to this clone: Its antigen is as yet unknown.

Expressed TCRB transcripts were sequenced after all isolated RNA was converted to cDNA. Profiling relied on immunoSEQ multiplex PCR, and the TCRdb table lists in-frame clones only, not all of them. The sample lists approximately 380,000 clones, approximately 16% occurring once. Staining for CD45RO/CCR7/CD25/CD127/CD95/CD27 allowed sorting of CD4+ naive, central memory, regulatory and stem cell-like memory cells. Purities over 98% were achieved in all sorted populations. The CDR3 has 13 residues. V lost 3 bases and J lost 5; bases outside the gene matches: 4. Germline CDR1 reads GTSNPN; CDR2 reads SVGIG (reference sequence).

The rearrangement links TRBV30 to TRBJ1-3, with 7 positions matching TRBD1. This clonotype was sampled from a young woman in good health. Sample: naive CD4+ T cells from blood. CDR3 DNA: TGTGCCTGGAGCGGGGACAGCAGAAACACCATATATTTT. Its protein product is CAWSGDSRNTIYF. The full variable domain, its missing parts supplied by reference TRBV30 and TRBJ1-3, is SQTIHQWPATLVQPVGSPLSLECTVEGTSNPNLYWYRQAAGRGLQLLFYSVGIGQISSEVPQNLSASRPQDRQFILSSKKLLLSDSGFYLCAWSGDSRNTIYFGEGSWLTVV.